Following are 3 T cell receptor beta chains from one sample sequenced in a study of T-cell memory formation after mild COVID-19. TCRdb analysed the 5' RACE reads with MiXCR anew, one entry per CDR3 protein. Here the sample spans hundreds of thousands of distinct CDR3 sequences, about a fifth being singletons. Material for sequencing was PBMCs or a T cell subset sorted from them (not recorded which). Receptors originate from an adult woman who had mild COVID-19 (a few samples of this study predate the infection). Cell type and time point are not known.

The chain recombines TRBV4-3 with TRBJ2-1; no clear D gene. The V gene's germline CDR1 is LGHNA and CDR2 YSLEER. V was pared by 5 bases and J by 10 bases, with 12 bases between. The CDR3 has 12 residues. The CDR3 DNA reads TGCGCCAGCAGCGTCTACTTGGGGGAGCAGTTCTTC. Translated: CASSVYLGEQFF.

The rearrangement links TRBV4-3 to TRBJ2-7; TRBD2 aligns across 9 bases. V lost 0 bases to trimming and J lost 3 bases; unmatched junction nucleotides: 6. Germline assignment: CDR1 LGHNA and CDR2 YSLEER. The CDR3 totals 16 residues. The chain's CDR3 is CASSQDMGLAGYEQYF. CDR3 in DNA: TGCGCCAGCAGCCAAGATATGGGACTAGCTGGCTACGAGCAGTACTTC.

In its sample, this clonotype was seen a few times. This chain uses TRBV5-1 with TRBJ1-2; a possible D gene is TRBD1 (6 bases). V lost 4 bases to trimming and J lost 1 base, with 17 bases between them. CDR1 and CDR2 (germline): SGHRS, YFSETQ. The CDR3 length is 16 residues. CDR3 sequence: CASSIGDIRNNYGYTF. The DNA for the CDR3 is TGCGCCAGCAGCATTGGGGACATCCGGAATAACTATGGCTACACCTTC.